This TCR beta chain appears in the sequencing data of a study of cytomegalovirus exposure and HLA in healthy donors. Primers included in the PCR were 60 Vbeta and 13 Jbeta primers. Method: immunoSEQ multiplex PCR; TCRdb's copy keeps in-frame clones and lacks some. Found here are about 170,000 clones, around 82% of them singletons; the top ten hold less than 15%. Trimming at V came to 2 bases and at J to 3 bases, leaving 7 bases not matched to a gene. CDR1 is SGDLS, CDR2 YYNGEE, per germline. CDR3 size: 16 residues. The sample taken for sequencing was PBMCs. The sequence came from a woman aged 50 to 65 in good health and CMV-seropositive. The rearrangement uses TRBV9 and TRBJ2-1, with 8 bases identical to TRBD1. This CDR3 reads CASSVRVGQGYNEQFF. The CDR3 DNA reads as TGTGCCAGCAGCGTCCGAGTCGGACAGGGCTACAATGAGCAGTTCTTC.